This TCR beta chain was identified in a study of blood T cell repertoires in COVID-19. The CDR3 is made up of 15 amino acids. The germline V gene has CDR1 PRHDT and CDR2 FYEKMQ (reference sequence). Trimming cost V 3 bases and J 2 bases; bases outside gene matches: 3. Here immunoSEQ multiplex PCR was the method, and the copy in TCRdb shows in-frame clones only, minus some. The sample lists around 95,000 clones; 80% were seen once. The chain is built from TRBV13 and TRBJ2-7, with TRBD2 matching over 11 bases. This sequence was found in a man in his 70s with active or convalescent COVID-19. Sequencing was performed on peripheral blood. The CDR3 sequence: CASSLGLAVTYEQYF. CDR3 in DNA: TGTGCCAGCAGCTTGGGACTAGCGGTAACCTACGAGCAGTACTTC.